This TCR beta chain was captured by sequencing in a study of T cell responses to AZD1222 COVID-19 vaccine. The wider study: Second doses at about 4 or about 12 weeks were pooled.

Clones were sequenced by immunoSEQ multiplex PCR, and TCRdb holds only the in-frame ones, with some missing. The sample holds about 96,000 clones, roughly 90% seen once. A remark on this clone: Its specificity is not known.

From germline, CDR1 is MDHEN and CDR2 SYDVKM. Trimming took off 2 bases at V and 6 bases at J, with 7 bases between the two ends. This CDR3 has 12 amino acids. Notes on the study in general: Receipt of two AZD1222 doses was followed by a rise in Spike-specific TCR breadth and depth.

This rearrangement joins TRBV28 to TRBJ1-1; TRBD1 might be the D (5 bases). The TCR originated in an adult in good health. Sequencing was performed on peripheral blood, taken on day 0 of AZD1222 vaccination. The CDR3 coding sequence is TGTGCCAGCAGTTTACCACAGGCTGAAGCTTTCTTT. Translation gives CASSLPQAEAFF.